The 30 T cell receptor beta chains reported below all come from one sample, sequenced in a study of CD8 T cells in ankylosing spondylitis. TCRdb used MiXCR to reprocess the 5' RACE reads, holding one entry per CDR3 protein. The table shows about 230,000 distinct CDR3 sequences, with approximately 8% occurring only once. The sequenced material came from blood, either unsorted or a sorted T cell fraction (not recorded which). The receptors originated from a female donor with ankylosing spondylitis or in good health (not recorded which).

This clonotype has at least ten counts. The chain uses TRBV9 and TRBJ2-3, with 7 bases that match TRBD2. The V and J ends lost 3 bases and 3 bases, in that order; junction bases with no gene match: 16. CDR1 and CDR2 from the germline V gene are SGDLS and YYNGEE. The CDR3 totals 18 residues. The CDR3 region has the DNA TGTGCCAGCAGCGCGATACCCCTACAGCTAGCGGCAACAGATACGCAGTATTTT. Its translation is CASSAIPLQLAATDTQYF.

The rearrangement joins TRBV18 to TRBJ2-1; tentative D call: TRBD2 (5 bases). The V end was cut by 4 bases, the J end by 2 bases, with 9 bases between. Germline V lookup: CDR1 KGHSH, CDR2 LQKENI. CDR3 length: 14 amino acids. CDR3 DNA sequence: TGTGCCAGCTCACGTACCGGGACCTACAATGAGCAGTTCTTC. Amino acid sequence: CASSRTGTYNEQFF.

The chain combines TRBV20-1 with TRBJ2-1; tentatively, D is TRBD1 or TRBD2 (5 bases each). Germline V lookup: CDR1 DFQATT, CDR2 SNEGSKA (reference sequence). Trimming cost V 6 bases and J 4 bases, with 19 bases left between them. The CDR3 consists of 15 residues. CDR3 DNA sequence: TGCAGTGCCTCCCCCCCGGGGCCCATATACAATGAGCAGTTCTTC. Translation gives CSASPPGPIYNEQFF.

This clonotype has a count of ten or more. The chain uses TRBV20-1 and TRBJ1-6; TRBD1 agrees at 7 bases. Unmatched junction bases numbered 8, after V lost 1 base and J lost 5 bases. The CDR3 sequence is 16 residues long. Germline CDR1 DFQATT, CDR2 SNEGSKA (reference sequence). The CDR3 loop reads CSARVQTGLDNSPLHF. CDR3 sequence (DNA): TGCAGTGCTAGAGTTCAGACAGGGCTAGATAATTCACCCCTCCACTTT.

Remarks on this clonotype: A read error may explain this, as a much larger clone is one base away. This chain joins TRBV10-2 and TRBJ2-2; 7 bases are a match to TRBD2. Germline loops: CDR1 WSHSY, CDR2 SAAADI. Losses at the gene ends were 7 bases for V and 1 base for J; bases not matched to a gene: 3. This CDR3 is built from 14 residues. CDR3: CASKSSGNTGELFF. In DNA form, the CDR3 reads TGCGCCAGCAAGTCTAGCGGGAACACCGGGGAGCTGTTTTTT.

This chain uses TRBV5-6 with TRBJ2-1, with 11 bases lining up with TRBD1. From germline, CDR1 is SGHDT and CDR2 YYEEEE. With V trimmed by 0 bases and J by 7 bases, 21 bases remained unmatched. The CDR3 sequence is 21 residues long. The CDR3 coding sequence is TGTGCCAGCAGCTTGGGGACAGGGGGCCTTAGCGGGAGTAGTCTATTGAATGAGCAGTTCTTC. Amino acids: CASSLGTGGLSGSSLLNEQFF. Variable domain in full (rest from reference TRBV5-6 and TRBJ2-1): DAGVTQSPTHLIKTRGQQVTLRCSPKSGHDTVSWYQQALGQGPQFIFQYYEEEERQRGNFPDRFSGHQFPNYSSELNVNALLLGDSALYLCASSLGTGGLSGSSLLNEQFFGPGTRLTVL.

This clonotype was seen repeatedly, ten times or more. The genes are TRBV29-1 and TRBJ2-1, with D maybe TRBD2 (5 bases). The germline V gene has CDR1 SQVTM and CDR2 ANQGSEA. The CDR3 covers 13 residues. With 7 bases removed from V and 0 bases from J, the gap between germline ends came to 10 bases. The CDR3 here is CSGLGSSYNEQFF. As DNA, the CDR3 is TGCAGCGGCCTGGGGAGCTCCTACAATGAGCAGTTCTTC.

This clonotype turned up a few times. V and J are TRBV6-2 or TRBV6-3 and TRBJ2-1; D is undetermined. V dropped 5 bases and J dropped 10 bases, with 12 bases sitting between them. This CDR3 has 12 amino acids. Per the germline V gene, CDR1 is MNHEY and CDR2 is SVGEGT. The DNA of the CDR3 is TGTGCCAGCAGTAGGACCGCTTCGGAGCAGTTCTTC. Its translation: CASSRTASEQFF.

The chain employs TRBV7-9 and TRBJ2-7, with D possibly called TRBD1 or TRBD2 (5 bases each). Germline CDR1 is SEHNR and CDR2 is FQNEAQ (reference sequence). V dropped 3 bases and J dropped 7 bases, with 19 bases sitting between them. This CDR3 comprises 15 residues. CDR3: CASSLVRGFRREQYF. The CDR3, as DNA: TGTGCCAGCAGCTTGGTTCGGGGCTTCAGGAGGGAGCAGTACTTC.

This clonotype was observed at least ten times. The gene calls are TRBV6-2 or TRBV6-3 and TRBJ1-1, with 8 bases matching TRBD1. V lost 7 bases to trimming and J lost 6 bases; unmatched junction nucleotides: 4. Germline values: CDR1 MNHEY, CDR2 SVGEGT. This CDR3 is 12 amino acids long. CDR3 region: CASKDRVAEAFF. The CDR3 DNA follows: TGTGCCAGCAAGGACAGGGTCGCTGAAGCTTTCTTT.

Worth noting for this clonotype: This may stem from a read error, because a much larger clone lies one nucleotide away. The chain recombines TRBV20-1 with TRBJ2-4, with TRBD2 matching 8 bases. The CDR3 sequence is 17 residues long. V shed 0 bases and J 2 bases; nucleotides not matched to a gene: 9. From germline, CDR1 is DFQATT and CDR2 SNEGSKA (reference sequence). The CDR3 coding sequence is TGCAGTGCTAGAGAGGGGGGACTAGTGGGGTCCAAAAACATTCAGTACTTC. This encodes CSAREGGLVGSKNIQYF.

This clonotype was counted at least ten times. The chain has TRBV5-1 and TRBJ2-3, with D uncertain. Trimming pared 0 bases from V and 0 bases from J, leaving 5 bases between. Germline V CDR1 and CDR2: SGHRS, YFSETQ. The CDR3 has 14 residues. Here the CDR3 reads CASSLAVSTDTQYF. CDR3 coding DNA: TGCGCCAGCAGCTTGGCGGTCAGCACAGATACGCAGTATTTT.

This clonotype was picked up a small number of times. The chain combines TRBV12-3 or TRBV12-4 with TRBJ2-7; D is perhaps TRBD1 or TRBD2 (5 bases each). The CDR3 contains 14 residues. V was pared by 5 bases and J by 6 bases, with 17 bases between. This CDR3 reads CASSPQGRTAEQYF. The CDR3 DNA reads as TGTGCCAGCAGTCCTCAGGGACGCACTGCCGAGCAGTACTTC.

In this sample, this clonotype turned up many times. The chain employs TRBV20-1 and TRBJ2-3; the D is unclear. V shed 6 bases and J shed 2 bases, with 18 bases lying between them. Germline CDR1 and CDR2: DFQATT and SNEGSKA (reference sequence). The CDR3 consists of 15 residues. The CDR3 region has the DNA TGCAGTGCCAACCCACTACAACGGTTCACAGATACGCAGTATTTT. As protein: CSANPLQRFTDTQYF.

The sample holds many counts of this clonotype. The gene calls are TRBV7-3 and TRBJ1-1; D possibly corresponds to TRBD1 (5 bases). The ends were cut back, 4 bases at V and 3 bases at J, with 12 bases in the middle. The germline V gene encodes CDR1 SGHTA and CDR2 FQGTGA. This CDR3 contains 14 residues. The CDR3 spells CASSSLGVDTEAFF. DNA of the CDR3: TGTGCCAGCAGCTCTTTGGGGGTGGACACTGAAGCTTTCTTT.

This clonotype was found many times. The chain recombines TRBV18 with TRBJ1-1; no definite D call. Trimming shortened V by 4 bases and J by 1 base, and 7 bases separated the two germline ends. The CDR3 length is 13 residues. Germline V gives CDR1 KGHSH, CDR2 LQKENI. The DNA for the CDR3 is TGTGCCAGCTCACGTCCGGGGAACACTGAAGCTTTCTTT. Amino acid sequence: CASSRPGNTEAFF. The variable domain in full, completed from reference TRBV18 and TRBJ1-1, reads NAGVMQNPRHLVRRRGQEARLRCSPMKGHSHVYWYRQLPEEGLKFMVYLQKENIIDESGMPKERFSAEFPKEGPSILRIQQVVRGDSAAYFCASSRPGNTEAFFGQGTRLTVV.

This clonotype was seen many times. This rearrangement joins TRBV5-1 to TRBJ1-2; 7 nucleotides match TRBD1. V shed 2 bases, J shed 12 bases, and the junction held 10 bases outside the gene matches. The germline CDR1 and CDR2 sequences are SGHRS and YFSETQ. The CDR3 runs 13 residues. CDR3 residues: CASSFLGGAEDTF. The CDR3 coding sequence is TGCGCCAGCAGCTTTTTAGGGGGCGCTGAGGACACCTTC.

This clonotype was observed many times. The CDR3 loop reads CASSYGQGLGGPYEQYF. The DNA for the CDR3 is TGTGCCAGCAGTTACGGGCAGGGGCTAGGGGGGCCCTACGAGCAGTACTTC. The rearrangement uses TRBV6-5 and TRBJ2-7; D tentatively reads TRBD1 or TRBD2 (6 bases each). The CDR3 extends over 17 amino acids. Looked up from germline, CDR1 is MNHEY and CDR2 is SVGAGI. V was trimmed by 2 bases and J by 2 bases, leaving 19 bases between them.

This clonotype was counted many times. The chain recombines TRBV20-1 with TRBJ2-7; a possible D gene is TRBD1 (6 bases). V dropped 7 bases and J dropped 5 bases, with 18 bases sitting between them. CDR1 is DFQATT and CDR2 is SNEGSKA in the germline V gene (reference sequence). The CDR3 spans 13 residues. CDR3 protein: CSVDRSMDNEQYF. Here the CDR3 DNA reads TGCAGTGTTGACAGGTCCATGGATAACGAGCAGTACTTC.

CDR3 protein: CAISDGFNEKLFF. The CDR3 DNA reads TGTGCCATCAGTGACGGATTTAATGAAAAACTGTTTTTT. The rearrangement links TRBV10-3 to TRBJ1-4; the D is unclear. Germline V gives CDR1 ENHRY, CDR2 SYGVKD. The CDR3 extends over 13 amino acids. The V and J ends lost 3 bases and 4 bases respectively, with 6 bases between them.

This clonotype was picked up many times. The chain is built from TRBV5-6 and TRBJ1-1; the D is unclear. Germline loops: CDR1 SGHDT, CDR2 YYEEEE. The CDR3 is 16 amino acids. V was clipped by 0 bases and J by 5 bases, with 17 bases between them. CDR3 residues: CASSLETPSLMTEAFF. The CDR3 nucleotides are TGTGCCAGCAGCTTGGAAACACCTTCTTTAATGACTGAAGCTTTCTTT.

The sample holds many counts of this clonotype. This sequence joins TRBV25-1 and TRBJ1-2, with D perhaps TRBD1 (6 bases). The germline gives CDR1 MGHDK, CDR2 SYGVNS. This CDR3 comprises 15 residues. The germline V and J ends were trimmed by 1 base and 9 bases, with 18 bases remaining between them. The CDR3 reads CASSEWGLGPGSYTF. The CDR3 region has the DNA TGTGCCAGCAGTGAATGGGGGCTAGGCCCGGGGAGCTACACCTTC.

This clonotype occurred many times. V gene TRBV4-3 combines with J gene TRBJ2-3; either TRBD1 or TRBD2 may fit D (5 bases each). CDR3 length: 16 residues. The V end was cut by 6 bases, the J end by 3 bases, with 19 bases between. CDR1 and CDR2 (germline): LGHNA, YSLEER. CDR3: CASSPQPGRLTDTQYF. The CDR3 DNA reads as TGCGCCAGCAGTCCCCAACCGGGACGGCTGACAGATACGCAGTATTTT.

This clonotype was found many times. The chain combines TRBV6-2 or TRBV6-3 with TRBJ2-7; tentative D call: TRBD1 (6 bases). The CDR3 has 17 residues. The germline gives CDR1 MNHEY, CDR2 SVGEGT. Trimming took off 7 bases at V and 4 bases at J, with 26 bases between the two ends. CDR3 residues: CASIGGEGVPGRYEQYF. In DNA form, the CDR3 reads TGTGCCAGCATTGGGGGAGAGGGGGTCCCAGGAAGGTACGAGCAGTACTTC.

J is TRBJ2-7 and V is TRBV15; 8 bases match TRBD2. CDR3 length: 15 residues. In germline, CDR1 is LNHNV, CDR2 YYDKDF (reference sequence). V lost 1 base to trimming and J lost 2 bases; unmatched junction nucleotides: 4. In nucleotides, the CDR3 is TGTGCCACCAGCAGAGCCCGGGAGGGAACCTACGAGCAGTACTTC. This gives the protein CATSRAREGTYEQYF. The full variable domain, completed using reference TRBV15 and TRBJ2-7, is DAMVIQNPRYQVTQFGKPVTLSCSQTLNHNVMYWYQQKSSQAPKLLFHYYDKDFNNEADTPDNFQSRRPNTSFCFLDIRSPGLGDTAMYLCATSRAREGTYEQYFGPGTRLTVT.

This clonotype appeared many times. The V and J genes are TRBV5-1 and TRBJ2-2; 9 nucleotides align to TRBD1. J was trimmed by 0 bases and V by 0 bases; bases with no gene match: 6. Germline CDR1 reads SGHRS; CDR2 reads YFSETQ. This CDR3 spans 18 amino acids. The CDR3 sequence: CASSLEGQGLTNTGELFF. For the CDR3, the DNA is TGCGCCAGCAGCTTGGAGGGACAGGGCTTAACGAACACCGGGGAGCTGTTTTTT.

The table lists this clonotype with a few counts. This chain joins TRBV7-9 and TRBJ1-1; no clear D. The CDR3 loop spans 12 amino acids. Germline values: CDR1 SEHNR, CDR2 FQNEAQ (reference sequence). V was clipped by 3 bases and J by 4 bases, with 6 bases between them. In nucleotides, the CDR3 is TGTGCCAGCAGCTTTGCGGGCACTGAAGCTTTCTTT. The encoded protein is CASSFAGTEAFF. Using reference TRBV7-9 and TRBJ1-1 for the parts outside the CDR3, the full variable domain is DTGVSQNPRHKITKRGQNVTFRCDPISEHNRLYWYRQTLGQGPEFLTYFQNEAQLEKSRLLSDRFSAERPKGSFSTLEIQRTEQGDSAMYLCASSFAGTEAFFGQGTRLTVV.

This clonotype was seen repeatedly, ten times or more. The V call is TRBV20-1, the J call TRBJ2-5; maybe TRBD2 (5 bases). The CDR3 extends over 13 amino acids. Trimming stripped 3 bases from V and 3 bases from J, with 11 bases between. Germline CDR1 DFQATT, CDR2 SNEGSKA (reference sequence). In DNA form, the CDR3 reads TGCAGTGCTAGTAGGGAGTCGGAAGAGACCCAGTACTTC. Translated, it gives CSASRESEETQYF.

This clonotype was picked up many times. The V and J genes are TRBV19 and TRBJ1-1; D is perhaps TRBD1 (6 bases). Trimming took off 6 bases at V and 0 bases at J, with 11 bases between the two ends. The CDR3 spans 14 residues. Germline assignment: CDR1 LNHDA and CDR2 SQIVND (reference sequence). The CDR3 bases are TGTGCCAGTAGGCACAGGGCAGTGAACACTGAAGCTTTCTTT. This codes for CASRHRAVNTEAFF.

The sample holds many counts of this clonotype. V usage is TRBV20-1 and J usage is TRBJ2-3; D gene ambiguous. The CDR3 extends over 14 amino acids. Per the germline V gene, CDR1 is DFQATT and CDR2 is SNEGSKA (reference sequence). The V end was cut by 5 bases, the J end by 2 bases, with 14 bases between. CDR3 sequence reads: CSARPLEFTDTQYF. DNA for the CDR3: TGCAGTGCTCGCCCTCTAGAGTTCACAGATACGCAGTATTTT.